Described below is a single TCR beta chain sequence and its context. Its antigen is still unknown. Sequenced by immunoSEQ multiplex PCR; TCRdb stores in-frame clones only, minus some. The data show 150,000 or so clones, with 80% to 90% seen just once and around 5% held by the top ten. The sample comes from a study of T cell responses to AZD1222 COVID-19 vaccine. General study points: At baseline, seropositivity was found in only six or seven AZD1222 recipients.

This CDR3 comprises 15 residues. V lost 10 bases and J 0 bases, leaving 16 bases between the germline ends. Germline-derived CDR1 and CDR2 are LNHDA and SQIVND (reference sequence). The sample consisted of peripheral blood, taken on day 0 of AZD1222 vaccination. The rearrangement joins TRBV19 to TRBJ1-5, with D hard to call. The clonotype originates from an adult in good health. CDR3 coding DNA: TGTGCCACTCGAGCCAGGACGTATAGCAATCAGCCCCAGCATTTT. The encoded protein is CATRARTYSNQPQHF.